This is a list of T cell receptor beta chains from one sample in a study of PD-L1 blockade in urothelial cancer. Assay: immunoSEQ multiplex PCR; the TCRdb copy retains only in-frame clones and omits some. Of 55,000 to 70,000 clones listed, over 70% were seen once; the top ten hold 4.5%. The sequenced sample was PBMCs, obtained around atezolizumab (anti-PD-L1) treatment. The receptors stem from a man between 70 and 80 years old with urothelial cancer. Each CDR3 is given with its conserved first and last residue. A D gene is named only where the DNA matches it firmly. Only some rows state a clone size, as once, few, many or a class for expanded clones.

j_gene: TRBJ2-2; v_gene: TRBV5-1; abundance: -; d_gene: -; CDR3aa: CASSLGRGESSTGELFF; CDR3nt: TGCGCCAGCAGCCTCGGTCGGGGTGAGAGCTCCACCGGGGAGCTGTTTTTT
j_gene: TRBJ1-2; v_gene: TRBV6-1; abundance: once; d_gene: -; CDR3aa: CASIPWGGLGYGYTF; CDR3nt: TGTGCCAGCATCCCCTGGGGGGGGCTCGGCTATGGCTACACCTTC
j_gene: TRBJ2-7; v_gene: TRBV27; abundance: -; d_gene: TRBD1; CDR3aa: CASSPPGQGAQRQYF; CDR3nt: TGTGCCAGCAGTCCACCGGGACAGGGGGCGCAAAGGCAGTACTTC
j_gene: TRBJ1-1; v_gene: TRBV18; abundance: -; d_gene: TRBD1; CDR3aa: CASSPETGGYTEAFF; CDR3nt: TGTGCCAGCTCACCCGAGACAGGGGGCTACACTGAAGCTTTCTTT
j_gene: TRBJ1-2; v_gene: TRBV2; abundance: -; d_gene: -; CDR3aa: CASRLDKVRGYTF; CDR3nt: TGTGCCAGCAGACTGGACAAGGTCCGTGGCTACACCTTC
j_gene: TRBJ2-2; v_gene: TRBV10-3; abundance: -; d_gene: TRBD1; CDR3aa: CAISRGTGDLTGELFF; CDR3nt: TGTGCCATCAGCCGGGGGACAGGGGATCTCACCGGGGAGCTGTTTTTT
j_gene: TRBJ2-7; v_gene: TRBV2; abundance: -; d_gene: -; CDR3aa: CASSEPPGASYEQYF; CDR3nt: TGTGCCAGCAGTGAACCCCCGGGAGCATCCTACGAGCAGTACTTC
j_gene: TRBJ1-5; v_gene: TRBV6-6; abundance: -; d_gene: -; CDR3aa: CASSYPDSYQPQHF; CDR3nt: TGTGCCAGCAGTTATCCGGACAGCTATCAGCCCCAGCATTTT
j_gene: TRBJ2-5; v_gene: TRBV5-4; abundance: -; d_gene: TRBD2; CDR3aa: CASSSGLAGGGETQYF; CDR3nt: TGTGCCAGCAGCTCCGGACTAGCGGGAGGGGGGGAGACCCAGTACTTC
j_gene: TRBJ2-3; v_gene: TRBV5-1; abundance: -; d_gene: TRBD2; CDR3aa: CASSFERDSLTDTQYF; CDR3nt: TGCGCCAGCAGCTTCGAGCGGGACTCCCTCACAGATACGCAGTATTTT
j_gene: TRBJ2-1; v_gene: TRBV6-5; abundance: once; d_gene: -; CDR3aa: CASRAGVSYNEQFF; CDR3nt: TGTGCCAGCAGGGCGGGCGTGTCCTACAATGAGCAGTTCTTC
j_gene: TRBJ2-2; v_gene: TRBV2; abundance: once; d_gene: TRBD1; CDR3aa: CASSRPGQGSPGELFF; CDR3nt: TGTGCCAGCAGTCGACCGGGACAGGGATCCCCCGGGGAGCTGTTTTTT
j_gene: TRBJ2-1; v_gene: TRBV11-3; abundance: -; d_gene: TRBD1; CDR3aa: CASSLRTGAGNEQFF; CDR3nt: TGTGCCAGCAGCTTACGGACAGGGGCCGGGAATGAGCAGTTCTTC
j_gene: TRBJ2-3; v_gene: TRBV6-1; abundance: -; d_gene: -; CDR3aa: CASSLFTDTQYF; CDR3nt: TGTGCCAGCAGCCTCTTCACAGATACGCAGTATTTT
j_gene: TRBJ2-5; v_gene: TRBV30; abundance: -; d_gene: -; CDR3aa: CAWSVAGVRETQYF; CDR3nt: TGTGCCTGGAGTGTAGCAGGGGTCAGAGAGACCCAGTACTTC
j_gene: TRBJ1-5; v_gene: TRBV19; abundance: -; d_gene: -; CDR3aa: CASLDRLDQPQHF; CDR3nt: TGTGCCAGTCTAGACCGGCTTGACCAGCCCCAGCATTTT
j_gene: TRBJ1-1; v_gene: TRBV2; abundance: -; d_gene: TRBD1; CDR3aa: CASSADREDTEAFF; CDR3nt: TGTGCCAGCAGCGCGGACAGGGAAGACACTGAAGCTTTCTTT
j_gene: TRBJ1-3; v_gene: TRBV15; abundance: -; d_gene: TRBD1; CDR3aa: CATMDRGIGNTIYF; CDR3nt: TGTGCCACCATGGACAGGGGAATCGGAAACACCATATATTTT
j_gene: TRBJ1-1; v_gene: TRBV11-1; abundance: -; d_gene: TRBD1; CDR3aa: CASSLRGPQGADTEAFF; CDR3nt: TGTGCCAGCAGCTTAAGGGGGCCGCAGGGGGCAGACACTGAAGCTTTCTTT
j_gene: TRBJ2-1; v_gene: TRBV5-1; abundance: -; d_gene: -; CDR3aa: CASSSGQSYNEQFF; CDR3nt: TGCGCCAGCAGCTCTGGACAGTCCTACAATGAGCAGTTCTTC
j_gene: TRBJ2-7; v_gene: TRBV5-1; abundance: -; d_gene: -; CDR3aa: CASSLAGNYEQYF; CDR3nt: TGCGCCAGCAGCTTGGCAGGGAACTACGAGCAGTACTTC